This T cell receptor beta chain was obtained from a study of sequential checkpoint blockade in melanoma. The wider study: First-line arms were nivolumab then ipilimumab, or the reverse, randomized 1:1. After both sequences, patients received maintenance nivolumab.

Germline lookup yields CDR1 LNHDA and CDR2 SQIVND (reference sequence). The CDR3 is made up of 14 amino acids. Treatment specified: randomized to nivolumab then ipilimumab (arm A) or the reverse (arm B). No patient had prior DNA-damaging chemotherapy. Sorted cells were live CD3+CD8+, lacking CD19 and CD56, from PBMCs. Assay: immunoSEQ multiplex PCR; the TCRdb copy retains only in-frame clones and omits some. The profile shows about 14,000 clones, around 76% of them singletons. The material sequenced was CD8+ T cells sorted from blood (inferred from file names), taken from a patient given nivolumab and ipilimumab in sequence. This receptor was obtained from a human patient with melanoma. Some clones in this sample may be carry-over from other donors' samples. The chain joins TRBV19 to TRBJ2-5; tentatively, D is TRBD1 (6 bases). Near its end, the DNA agrees better with TRBJ2-7, so the J call may be wrong. CDR3 protein: CAHLPGHLFYEQYF. The CDR3 bases are TGTGCCCATCTCCCGGGACACCTCTTCTACGAGCAGTACTTC.